A single TCR beta chain is shown here with its context. Its antigen is currently unknown. Trimming at V came to 4 bases and at J to 5 bases, leaving 8 bases not matched to a gene. The germline V gene encodes CDR1 SGHRS and CDR2 YFSETQ. The CDR3 has 16 residues. This sample is part of a study of shared clonotypes between healthy human individuals. General study findings and limits: Shared clonotypes: about 5.3% naive CD4, under 4% naive CD8, 2.3% memory CD4, approximately 0.4% memory CD8. It was the non-shared clonotypes that had lower generation probabilities than clonotypes shared by all four donors.

The authors ran the assay at deep level. Sequenced by immunoSEQ multiplex PCR; TCRdb stores in-frame clones only, minus some. This table has around 2.5 million clones, more than 85% appearing once. The specimen sequenced was naive CD4+ T cells from PBMCs. Regarding subset: CD45RA+ positively selected. This clonotype was sampled from a man aged 18 to 29 in good health. Some clones in this sample may be carry-over from other donors' samples. This chain connects TRBV5-1 to TRBJ2-2; 10 positions agree with TRBD1. The CDR3 nucleotides are TGCGCCAGCAGCGCCCAGACAGGGGGCGGAACCGGGGAGCTGTTTTTT. Protein sequence: CASSAQTGGGTGELFF.